One and the same sample provided the 4 T cell receptor beta chains below, sequenced in a study of human T cells and chemical hapten exposure. TCRdb independently ran MiXCR on the RACE reads; one entry per CDR3 protein. The sample carries around 200,000 distinct CDR3 sequences, 20% to 25% recorded once. Described time point: patch test 3, about 24 weeks after DPC sensitization. Treatment described: therapeutic diphenylcyclopropenone sensitization with weekly scalp DPC. The sample was whole blood, taken in connection with sensitization to the hapten diphenylcyclopropenone (DPC). These receptors were taken from a woman in her thirties or forties with alopecia areata. Some clones in this sample may be carry-over from other donors' samples.

This clonotype was detected only a few times. The chain is built from TRBV5-1 and TRBJ2-1, with D perhaps matching TRBD2 (6 bases). The CDR3 totals 13 residues. Trimming took off 3 bases at V and 6 bases at J, with 10 bases between the two ends. Germline CDR1 is SGHRS and CDR2 is YFSETQ. In nucleotides, the CDR3 is TGCGCCAGCAGCTCCCCTAGCGTCAATGAGCAGTTCTTC. Protein product: CASSSPSVNEQFF.

This chain connects TRBV6-5 to TRBJ2-1, with 7 bases matching TRBD2. The length of the CDR3 is 14 residues. V dropped 9 bases and J dropped 1; count of bases not matched to a gene: 6. Looked up from germline, CDR1 is MNHEY and CDR2 is SVGAGI. CDR3 loop: CASGPGRSYNEQFF. CDR3 nucleotide sequence: TGTGCCAGTGGGCCCGGGAGGTCCTACAATGAGCAGTTCTTC.

This clonotype was picked up a small number of times. The J gene is TRBJ1-5, the V gene TRBV20-1; D may be TRBD1 (6 bases). The CDR3 consists of 18 residues. Germline loops: CDR1 DFQATT, CDR2 SNEGSKA (reference sequence). Trimming cost V 3 bases and J 0 bases, with 21 bases left between them. The CDR3 protein is CSARTGTPRSHSNQPQHF. The CDR3 DNA reads TGCAGTGCTAGGACCGGGACACCTAGAAGCCATAGCAATCAGCCCCAGCATTTT.

The chain has TRBV10-3 and TRBJ2-7; a weak D match, TRBD2 (6 bases). CDR1 and CDR2 (germline): ENHRY, SYGVKD. With 3 bases removed from V and 5 bases from J, the gap between germline ends came to 14 bases. The CDR3 contains 14 residues. The CDR3 spells CAISDSWGENEQYF. The DNA of the CDR3 is TGTGCCATCAGTGATTCGTGGGGGGAAAACGAGCAGTACTTC.